Sequencing of this T cell receptor beta chain was carried out in a study of blood T cell repertoires in COVID-19. Study overall: Material from acute and convalescent COVID-19 was sourced from the United States, Italy and Spain. T cells, B-cell-depleted T cells, or PBMCs supplied cDNA or gDNA.

Original data processing: Reference gene primers were amplified, and this amplification served to estimate nucleated cell counts. Some clones are missing from TCRdb's copy, which holds only in-frame ones; the method was immunoSEQ multiplex PCR. The DNA was the basis for D and trimming; V, J and clone size are from that table. The data show almost 200,000 clones, just under 85% seen once. The Seattle patients joined while their infection was active and were tracked longitudinally afterward. Sequencing input: peripheral blood. This sequence was found in a man between 60 and 75 years old with COVID-19, enrolled during active disease.

CDR3 protein: CASSLGTGSNYEQYF. In DNA form, the CDR3 reads TGTGCCAGTAGTCTCGGGACAGGCTCTAACTACGAGCAGTACTTC. The chain uses TRBV19 and TRBJ2-7, with TRBD1 identical over 8 bases. Germline CDR1 reads LNHDA; CDR2 reads SQIVND (reference sequence). The CDR3 covers 15 residues. V dropped 5 bases and J dropped 3; count of bases not matched to a gene: 9.